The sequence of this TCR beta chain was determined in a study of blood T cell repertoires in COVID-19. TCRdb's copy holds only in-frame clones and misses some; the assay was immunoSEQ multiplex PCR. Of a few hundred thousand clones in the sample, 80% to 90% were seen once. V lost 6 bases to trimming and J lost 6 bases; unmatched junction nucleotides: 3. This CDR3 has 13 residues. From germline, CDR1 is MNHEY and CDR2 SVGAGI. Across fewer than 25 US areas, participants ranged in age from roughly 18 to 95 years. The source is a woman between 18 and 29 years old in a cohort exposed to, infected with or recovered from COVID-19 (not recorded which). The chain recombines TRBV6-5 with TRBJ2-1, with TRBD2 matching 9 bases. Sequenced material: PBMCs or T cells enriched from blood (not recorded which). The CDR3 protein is CASRQTSGNEQFF. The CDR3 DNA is TGTGCCAGCAGACAGACTAGCGGCAATGAGCAGTTCTTC.